The rows below give T cell receptor beta chains drawn from one sample of a study of shared clonotypes between healthy human individuals. Assay used: immunoSEQ multiplex PCR; TCRdb lists only in-frame clones, some missing. The sample has hundreds of thousands of clones, roughly 70% seen once; the top ten hold less than 2%. Material for sequencing was memory CD4+ T cells sorted from blood. These receptors all come from a woman between 25 and 40 years old in good health. CDR3s include the opening cysteine and the closing phenylalanine or tryptophan. D genes are given only for firm matches. Clone size is stated in some rows and not others, as once, few, many or a class when expanded.

>once|14|TRBV4-1|TRBD1|TRBJ1-5
CASSPGQGQQPQHF
TGCGCCAGCAGCCCCGGACAGGGTCAACAGCCCCAGCATTTT
>NA|13|TRBV29-1|NA|TRBJ1-1
CSVERRLNTEAFF
TGCAGCGTTGAGCGCCGCTTGAACACTGAAGCTTTCTTT
>NA|16|TRBV5-1|NA|TRBJ2-7
CASSRTGTQSSYEQYF
TGCGCCAGCAGCCGAACCGGGACACAGAGCTCCTACGAGCAGTACTTC
>NA|12|TRBV10-2|TRBD1|TRBJ2-1
CASNPGGDEQFF
TGCGCCAGCAATCCAGGGGGCGATGAGCAGTTCTTC
>NA|12|TRBV5-1|NA|TRBJ2-3
CASSLAFDTQYF
TGCGCCAGCAGCTTGGCCTTCGATACGCAGTATTTT
>NA|17|TRBV12-5|NA|TRBJ1-5
CASGLVRGDTQLRPQHF
TGTGCTAGTGGTTTGGTACGGGGGGACACCCAACTCCGACCCCAGCATTTT
>few|15|TRBV10-2|NA|TRBJ1-1
CASSGEGRGNTEAFF
TGCGCCAGCAGCGGTGAAGGGCGGGGTAACACTGAAGCTTTCTTT
>NA|11|TRBV6-4|NA|TRBJ1-2
CASSQGIGYTF
TGTGCCAGCAGTCAGGGTATTGGCTACACCTTC
>NA|14|TRBV5-4|NA|TRBJ1-2
CASSFKGTSYGYTF
TGTGCCAGCAGCTTCAAGGGGACTAGCTATGGCTACACCTTC
>NA|15|TRBV5-1|NA|TRBJ2-2
CASSFRDPNTGELFF
TGCGCCAGCAGCTTCCGGGACCCAAACACCGGGGAGCTGTTTTTT
>NA|16|TRBV18|NA|TRBJ2-3
CASSPKEWTSTDTQYF
TGTGCCAGCTCACCTAAAGAGTGGACTAGCACAGATACGCAGTATTTT
>NA|15|TRBV5-1|NA|TRBJ2-1
CASSLEQGHHNEQFF
TGCGCCAGCAGCTTGGAACAGGGCCACCACAATGAGCAGTTCTTC
>NA|15|TRBV7-9|NA|TRBJ1-5
CASSYAGTENQPQHF
TGTGCCAGCAGCTATGCCGGGACCGAGAATCAGCCCCAGCATTTT
>NA|14|TRBV6-5|NA|TRBJ1-3
CASSQTKTGNTIYF
TGTGCCAGCAGCCAAACAAAGACTGGAAACACCATATATTTT
>NA|16|TRBV7-3|NA|TRBJ2-1
CASSLRAAGSYNEQFF
TGTGCCAGCAGCTTAAGGGCGGCGGGCTCCTACAATGAGCAGTTCTTC
>once|14|TRBV28|TRBD1|TRBJ2-5
CASSADREQETQYF
TGTGCCAGCAGCGCGGACAGGGAACAAGAGACCCAGTACTTC
>NA|17|TRBV28|NA|TRBJ1-5
CASSSISRGYSNQPQHF
TGTGCCAGCAGTTCAATAAGCCGGGGCTATAGCAATCAGCCCCAGCATTTT
>NA|15|TRBV28|TRBD2|TRBJ2-7
CASSFLSGSTYEQYF
TGTGCCAGCAGTTTTCTGAGCGGGAGTACATACGAGCAGTACTTC
>NA|13|TRBV13|NA|TRBJ2-2
CASSFVHTGELFF
TGTGCCAGCAGCTTTGTGCACACCGGGGAGCTGTTTTTT
>few|15|TRBV7-2|TRBD1|TRBJ2-5
CASSRGTGVGETQYF
TGTGCCAGCAGCAGGGGGACAGGGGTTGGGGAGACCCAGTACTTC
>NA|14|TRBV2|NA|TRBJ1-2
CASSDQGDGYGYTF
TGTGCCAGCAGTGACCAGGGCGATGGATATGGCTACACCTTC
>NA|14|TRBV6-1|NA|TRBJ1-5
CASRYRIPNQPQHF
TGTGCCAGCAGATACAGGATTCCCAATCAGCCCCAGCATTTT
>NA|15|TRBV7-9|NA|TRBJ1-2
CASSLQDRDIEGYTF
TGTGCCAGCAGCTTACAAGACCGGGACATTGAAGGCTACACCTTC
>NA|13|TRBV11-3|NA|TRBJ1-1
CASSRTMNTEAFF
TGTGCCAGCAGCCGAACGATGAACACTGAAGCTTTCTTT
>NA|13|TRBV4-1|NA|TRBJ1-1
CASSQDGSGEAFF
TGCGCCAGCAGCCAAGATGGTTCCGGGGAAGCTTTCTTT
>few|15|TRBV9|NA|TRBJ2-1
CASSVVGGFGNEQFF
TGTGCCAGCAGCGTAGTCGGCGGTTTCGGGAATGAGCAGTTCTTC
>NA|16|TRBV4-1|TRBD2|TRBJ2-3
CASSQGTSRRTDTQYF
TGCGCCAGCAGCCAAGGGACTAGCAGACGCACAGATACGCAGTATTTT
>NA|13|TRBV7-9|NA|TRBJ2-7
CASTQGGSYEQYF
TGTGCCAGCACCCAGGGTGGCTCCTACGAGCAGTACTTC
>NA|15|TRBV28|NA|TRBJ2-7
CASSLWEEGKYEQYF
TGTGCCAGCAGCCTCTGGGAGGAGGGGAAATACGAGCAGTACTTC
>many|13|TRBV6-1|NA|TRBJ2-7
CASSYTGVHEQYF
TGTGCCAGCAGTTATACAGGCGTCCACGAGCAGTACTTC
>few|14|TRBV21-1|NA|TRBJ1-2
CASSLRQGKEGYTF
TGTGCCAGCAGCCTAAGACAGGGGAAGGAGGGCTACACCTTC
>many|15|TRBV5-1|TRBD2|TRBJ2-1
CASSSGLAGGNEQFF
TGCGCCAGCAGCTCCGGACTAGCGGGAGGTAATGAGCAGTTCTTC
>NA|15|TRBV7-6|TRBD2|TRBJ2-1
CASSLSGRARWEQFF
TGTGCCAGCAGCCTAAGCGGGAGGGCCAGGTGGGAGCAGTTCTTC
>few|17|TRBV7-3|TRBD2|TRBJ2-1
CASSFTSGNYSYNEQFF
TGTGCCAGCAGCTTTACTAGCGGGAATTACTCCTACAATGAGCAGTTCTTC
>NA|17|TRBV5-4|NA|TRBJ2-1
CASSLVTLRSSYNEQFF
TGTGCCAGCAGCTTGGTTACTCTGCGTAGCTCCTACAATGAGCAGTTCTTC
>NA|15|TRBV5-1|TRBD2|TRBJ2-1
CASSLAGGVTDEQFF
TGCGCCAGCAGCCTAGCGGGAGGGGTTACCGATGAGCAGTTCTTC
>once|17|TRBV11-3|TRBD2|TRBJ2-1
CASSPGAGGPRNNEQFF
TGTGCCAGCAGCCCAGGGGCGGGAGGGCCAAGGAACAATGAGCAGTTCTTC
>NA|15|TRBV4-3|TRBD1|TRBJ1-5
CASSRGTVSNQPQHF
TGCGCCAGCAGCCGCGGGACAGTTAGCAATCAGCCCCAGCATTTT
>NA|16|TRBV5-1|TRBD2|TRBJ2-1
CASSLLAGGRYNEQFF
TGCGCCAGCAGCTTGCTAGCGGGAGGCCGGTACAATGAGCAGTTCTTC
>few|15|TRBV5-4|NA|TRBJ2-7
CASSPQGAGKYEQYF
TGTGCCAGCAGCCCACAAGGGGCCGGGAAGTACGAGCAGTACTTC
>once|14|TRBV7-9|NA|TRBJ2-7
CASSIQADSYEQYF
TGTGCCAGCAGTATACAGGCTGACTCCTACGAGCAGTACTTC
>NA|15|TRBV5-1|NA|TRBJ1-1
CASSPDGGTNTEAFF
TGCGCCAGCAGCCCAGATGGTGGTACGAACACTGAAGCTTTCTTT
>NA|13|TRBV29-1|NA|TRBJ1-2
CSVLTGLWGGYTF
TGCAGCGTCTTGACTGGACTGTGGGGTGGCTACACCTTC
>NA|16|TRBV5-1|TRBD2|TRBJ2-7
CASSLERAGVNYEQYF
TGCGCCAGCAGCTTGGAGCGAGCGGGAGTGAACTACGAGCAGTACTTC
>NA|16|TRBV5-1|TRBD2|TRBJ2-1
CASSLSPGLASHEQFF
TGCGCCAGCAGCTTATCCCCCGGACTAGCTTCCCATGAGCAGTTCTTC
>NA|14|TRBV5-1|NA|TRBJ1-1
CASSPGQPNTEAFF
TGCGCCAGCAGCCCCGGACAGCCGAACACTGAAGCTTTCTTT
>once|16|TRBV19|TRBD2|TRBJ2-3
CASSVFGTSGTDTQYF
TGTGCCAGTAGTGTCTTCGGGACTAGCGGCACAGATACGCAGTATTTT
>NA|14|TRBV5-1|TRBD1|TRBJ1-4
CASTRQGPNEKLFF
TGCGCCAGCACCAGACAGGGACCTAATGAAAAACTGTTTTTT
>NA|16|TRBV10-1|NA|TRBJ2-6
CASIHTDLSGANVLTF
TGCGCCAGCATTCACACGGATCTCTCTGGGGCCAACGTCCTGACTTTC
>few|13|TRBV28|TRBD1|TRBJ2-5
CASSYRGRETQYF
TGTGCCAGCAGTTACAGGGGCCGGGAGACCCAGTACTTC
>many|14|TRBV29-1|TRBD2|TRBJ2-1
CSVVQRDWDNEQFF
TGCAGCGTTGTTCAGCGGGATTGGGACAATGAGCAGTTCTTC
>once|16|TRBV15|TRBD1|TRBJ1-5
CATSDRTGGKDQPQHF
TGTGCCACCAGCGATAGGACAGGGGGAAAAGATCAGCCCCAGCATTTT
>NA|15|TRBV5-4|TRBD2|TRBJ2-3
CASSLPGGGTDTQYF
TGTGCCAGCAGCTTGCCGGGAGGGGGCACAGATACGCAGTATTTT